This entry features one TCR beta chain sequence. Its specificity is unknown. The source of the sample is a study of graft-versus-host responses after intestinal transplantation. About the research overall: Recipients underwent multivisceral, liver-intestinal, or isolated intestinal transplants.

Germline V gene lookup returns CDR1 SGHAT and CDR2 FQNNGV. The CDR3 covers 15 residues. Germline trimming cut 5 bases from V and 7 bases from J; bases unmatched to any gene: 4. Clones were sequenced by immunoSEQ multiplex PCR, and TCRdb holds only the in-frame ones, with some missing. The table shows tens of thousands of clones, with 82% occurring only once. The receptor was derived from a human donor who received an intestinal transplant. The chain carries TRBV11-2 and TRBJ2-1, with 14 positions matching TRBD2. Sequenced here: unstimulated CD4+ T cells sorted from spleen or lymph node cells, sampled before intestinal transplant. The CDR3 loop reads CASSQGTSGSNEQFF. CDR3 DNA: TGTGCCAGCAGCCAGGGGACTAGCGGGAGTAATGAGCAGTTCTTC.